The 32 T cell receptor beta chains listed next were all sequenced from one sample in a study of spatial heterogeneity in lung cancer (dated by TCRdb to the late 2010s). Receptor libraries were prepared by 5' RACE. For sequencing, a NextSeq 500 was employed. TCRdb handled the public reads itself, with Q25 trimming in fastp and clone calling in MiXCR, and kept productive beta chains. One record per CDR3 amino acid sequence lists the most common genes and DNA. Recorded for this sample are fewer than 150,000 distinct CDR3 sequences; 10% to 14% of them occurred a single time. 20% to 25% of the sample is taken by the ten largest. The meaning of the sample's time point label: blood at routine non-recurrence follow-up after resection. Sequencing was performed on PBMCs, taken at follow-up. These receptors were obtained from a female donor with early-stage non-small cell lung cancer.

As concerns this clonotype: This clone may be a read error of a much larger clone one base away. A read error is likely, as this CDR3 ends without the conserved phenylalanine or tryptophan. This CDR3 is CASSSQRAPYEQYL. The CDR3 DNA is TGTGCCAGCAGTTCGCAGCGGGCTCCCTACGAGCAGTACTTA. This chain uses TRBV27 with TRBJ2-7; a weak D match, TRBD2 (6 bases). CDR3 length: 14 amino acids. Germline-derived CDR1 and CDR2 are MNHEY and SMNVEV (reference sequence). V was shortened by 4 bases and J by 2 bases, with 12 bases between the two germline ends.

This clonotype was seen only a few times. The chain has TRBV19 and TRBJ2-2; 8 positions match TRBD2. Trimming took 7 bases from V and 3 from J; bases not matched to a gene: 4. Germline V lookup: CDR1 LNHDA, CDR2 SQIVND (reference sequence). This CDR3 is built from 14 residues. Here the CDR3 reads CASNSGAYTGELFF. The CDR3, as DNA: TGTGCCAGTAATAGCGGGGCTTACACCGGGGAGCTGTTTTTT.

As for this clonotype: A much larger clonotype is one base distant, so this may be a read error. The conserved phenylalanine or tryptophan is not found at the CDR3 terminus, so this likely reflects a read error. The genes are TRBV18 and TRBJ1-4; D call uncertain. CDR1 KGHSH and CDR2 LQKENI come from the germline V gene. This CDR3 comprises 13 residues. Deletions cut 6 bases from V and 7 bases from J, with 12 bases between. CDR3: CASSQQGREKLFS. The CDR3 nucleotides are TGTGCCAGCTCCCAGCAAGGACGTGAAAAACTGTTTTCT.

A few counts support this clonotype. The chain carries TRBV18 and TRBJ2-5; D is unresolved. Looked up from germline, CDR1 is KGHSH and CDR2 is LQKENI. V lost 0 bases and J 2 bases, leaving 16 bases between the germline ends. This CDR3 has 17 residues. The DNA for the CDR3 is TGTGCCAGCTCACCACCGTTTCGGGTAACAGCTCAAGAGACCCAGTACTTC. Protein product: CASSPPFRVTAQETQYF.

This clonotype was seen only a few times. The chain is built from TRBV28 and TRBJ2-7, with 7 positions matching TRBD2. The CDR3 spans 13 residues. J gave up 3 bases and V 5 bases, and 4 bases lay outside the gene matches. CDR1 is MDHEN, CDR2 SYDVKM, per germline. CDR3 in amino acids: CASSSGIYYEQYF. The CDR3, as DNA: TGTGCCAGCAGTAGCGGGATTTACTACGAGCAGTACTTC.

This clonotype was recorded many times. The rearrangement uses TRBV6-5 and TRBJ2-7, with 10 positions matching TRBD1. The germline CDR1 and CDR2 sequences are MNHEY and SVGAGI. This CDR3 region has 15 residues. The trim removed 6 bases at V and 2 bases at J, leaving 7 bases unmatched. This CDR3 is CASSQPGQGTYEQYF. The CDR3 bases are TGTGCCAGCAGCCAACCGGGACAGGGGACCTACGAGCAGTACTTC.

This clonotype was observed a handful of times. The rearrangement links TRBV5-1 to TRBJ2-5; tentatively, D is TRBD2 (5 bases). The CDR3 sequence is 15 residues long. CDR1 and CDR2 (germline): SGHRS, YFSETQ. Trimming left V 0 bases short and J 5 bases short, with 14 bases between. CDR3 loop: CASSLGGGSVETQYF. The DNA of the CDR3 is TGCGCCAGCAGCTTGGGTGGCGGGTCGGTTGAGACCCAGTACTTC.

The CDR3 DNA reads as TGTGCCAGCAGCTTTCCCGGGGGGATGAACACCGGGGAGCTGTTTTTT. The encoded protein is CASSFPGGMNTGELFF. The chain is built from TRBV7-3 and TRBJ2-2; 7 positions agree with TRBD2. The J segment lost 1 base and the V segment lost 3 bases, leaving 5 bases of the junction unmatched. Per the germline V gene, CDR1 is SGHTA and CDR2 is FQGTGA. The CDR3 is 16 residues long. The variable domain in full, with the rest retrieved from reference TRBV7-3 and TRBJ2-2, is GAGVSQTPSNKVTEKGKYVELRCDPISGHTALYWYRQSLGQGPEFLIYFQGTGAADDSGLPNDRFFAVRPEGSVSTLKIQRTERGDSAVYLCASSFPGGMNTGELFFGEGSRLTVL.

On this clonotype itself: A much larger clonotype is one base distant, so this may be a read error. The chain combines TRBV12-3 or TRBV12-4 with TRBJ1-1, with a tentative D call TRBD1 (5 bases). This CDR3 contains 14 residues. V lost 4 bases to trimming and J lost 0 bases, with 9 bases between them. This CDR3 is CASSSGLLNTEAFF. CDR3 DNA: TGTGCCAGCAGTTCGGGACTTCTGAACACTGAAGCTTTCTTT.

The table lists this clonotype with a few counts. CDR3 nucleotides: TGTGCCAGCAGCTTAGGGGGGTTCCCAGAGACCCAGTACTTC. This gives the protein CASSLGGFPETQYF. The V call is TRBV7-8, the J call TRBJ2-5; perhaps D is TRBD1 or TRBD2 (5 bases each). With 1 base removed from V and 4 bases from J, the gap between germline ends came to 10 bases. The CDR3 covers 14 residues. CDR1 is SGHVS and CDR2 is FQNEAQ in the germline V gene.

DNA of the CDR3: TGTGCCAGCACCCGGATCGGGACAGGCAATCAGCCCCAGCATTTT. This translates into CASTRIGTGNQPQHF. The rearrangement joins TRBV28 to TRBJ1-5; 7 nucleotides align to TRBD1. Unmatched junction bases numbered 8, after V lost 7 bases and J lost 2 bases. This CDR3 is built from 15 residues. Germline assignment: CDR1 MDHEN and CDR2 SYDVKM.

This rearrangement joins TRBV7-2 to TRBJ2-4; 7 nucleotides line up with TRBD2. Looked up from germline, CDR1 is SGHTA and CDR2 is FQGNSA. V shed 4 bases, J shed 14 bases, and the junction held 14 bases outside the gene matches. This CDR3 has 14 amino acids. The CDR3 DNA is TGTGCCAGCAGCTCCCCTGGGGGGGTGGGAAAGAAGTACTTC. This encodes CASSSPGGVGKKYF.

This clonotype turned up a few times. The chain is built from TRBV3-1 and TRBJ2-7; D unresolved. CDR1 and CDR2 (germline): LGHDT, YNNKEL (reference sequence). V dropped 5 bases and J dropped 5 bases, with 16 bases sitting between them. CDR3 size: 14 residues. The CDR3 spells CASSLRPRNDEQYF. Here the CDR3 DNA reads TGTGCCAGCAGCTTACGACCTAGGAACGACGAGCAGTACTTC.

V usage is TRBV18 and J usage is TRBJ1-5; 8 nucleotides align to TRBD1. CDR1 and CDR2 from the germline V gene are KGHSH and LQKENI. Trimming at V came to 5 bases and at J to 4 bases, leaving 7 bases not matched to a gene. The CDR3 runs to 15 residues. The CDR3 sequence is CASSELTGDNQPQHF. The CDR3 nucleotides are TGTGCCAGCTCAGAATTGACAGGGGATAATCAGCCCCAGCATTTT.

There are a few counts of this clonotype. CDR3 residues: CASSQASTGVHEQFF. The CDR3 DNA sequence: TGTGCCAGCAGTCAAGCCTCGACAGGGGTTCATGAGCAGTTCTTC. This chain joins TRBV28 and TRBJ2-1; the match to TRBD1 covers 8 bases. Germline CDR1 and CDR2: MDHEN and SYDVKM. The V gene end was trimmed by 5 bases and the J gene end by 8 bases; junction bases not matched to a gene: 11. This CDR3 has 15 amino acids.

This clonotype was observed a few times. The CDR3 nucleotides read TGTGCCAGCAGCCGGGACAGACAGAACTATGGCTACACCTTC. This sequence encodes CASSRDRQNYGYTF. This chain uses TRBV7-2 with TRBJ1-2; 7 bases align to TRBD1. Germline CDR1 and CDR2: SGHTA and FQGNSA. Trimming cost V 5 bases and J 2 bases; bases outside gene matches: 5. The CDR3 extends over 14 amino acids. The full variable domain, with the rest looked up from reference TRBV7-2 and TRBJ1-2, is GAGVSQSPSNKVTEKGKDVELRCDPISGHTALYWYRQSLGQGLEFLIYFQGNSAPDKSGLPSDRFSAERTGGSVSTLTIQRTQQEDSAVYLCASSRDRQNYGYTFGSGTRLTVV.

This clonotype was observed a few times. V is TRBV29-1 and J is TRBJ2-3; perhaps TRBD2 as D (6 bases). The CDR3 has 14 amino acids. The germline V and J ends were trimmed by 6 bases and 4 bases, with 17 bases remaining between them. From germline, CDR1 is SQVTM and CDR2 ANQGSEA. The CDR3 region is CSVDPGTRPDTQYF. As DNA, the CDR3 is TGCAGCGTCGATCCCGGGACTCGTCCAGATACGCAGTATTTT.

The genes are TRBV7-9 and TRBJ1-1, with TRBD1 matching 7 bases. The CDR3 has 14 amino acids. Germline CDR1 is SEHNR and CDR2 is FQNEAQ (reference sequence). V gave up 5 bases and J gave up 4 bases; unmatched junction bases: 7. The CDR3 is CASSQQGGITEAFF. In nucleotides, the CDR3 is TGTGCCAGCAGCCAGCAGGGGGGGATCACTGAAGCTTTCTTT.

The chain recombines TRBV2 with TRBJ2-5; D perhaps matches TRBD2 (6 bases). The CDR3 has 13 amino acids. V was cut by 8 bases and J by 3 bases, with 13 bases left in between. The germline V gene encodes CDR1 SNHLY and CDR2 FYNNEI. CDR3 DNA: TGTGCCAGCCAATGGACTAATGAAGAGACCCAGTACTTC. Encoded protein: CASQWTNEETQYF.

This clonotype was counted at least ten times. V gene TRBV5-1 combines with J gene TRBJ2-5; D assignment may be TRBD1 or TRBD2 (5 bases each). Trimming cost V 4 bases and J 2 bases, with 12 bases left between them. The CDR3 loop spans 14 amino acids. Per germline, CDR1 SGHRS and CDR2 YFSETQ. CDR3 residues: CASSPGTAQETQYF. The CDR3 DNA follows: TGCGCCAGCAGCCCAGGGACGGCGCAAGAGACCCAGTACTTC.

V gene TRBV2 combines with J gene TRBJ2-3; 11 nucleotides align to TRBD1. V was pared by 4 bases and J by 7 bases, with 7 bases of the junction left unmatched. The germline V gene encodes CDR1 SNHLY and CDR2 FYNNEI. The CDR3 covers 15 residues. The CDR3 spells CASSGTGGSQNTQYF. As DNA, the CDR3 is TGTGCCAGCAGTGGGACAGGGGGCTCGCAGAATACGCAGTATTTT.

The chain combines TRBV2 with TRBJ1-2, with D unclear. The V gene's germline CDR1 is SNHLY and CDR2 FYNNEI. The ends were cut back, 7 bases at V and 3 bases at J, with 15 bases in the middle. The CDR3 is 14 amino acids. The CDR3 sequence: CASILGGADYGYTF. In DNA, the CDR3 is TGTGCCAGCATCCTCGGTGGCGCCGACTATGGCTACACCTTC.

This clonotype has just a few counts. The chain employs TRBV6-1 and TRBJ2-3, with D perhaps TRBD1 or TRBD2 (5 bases each). This CDR3 spans 12 amino acids. Germline V gene lookup returns CDR1 MNHNS and CDR2 SASEGT. The ends were cut back, 8 bases at V and 15 bases at J, with 21 bases in the middle. CDR3: CASGMTRDAVYF. The CDR3 coding sequence is TGTGCCAGCGGAATGACAAGGGACGCAGTATATTTT.

This clonotype was recorded a few times. V is TRBV28 and J is TRBJ1-6, with 7 nucleotides matching TRBD1. J lost 3 bases, V lost 6 bases, and 5 bases had no gene match. The CDR3 contains 15 residues. Per the germline V gene, CDR1 is MDHEN and CDR2 is SYDVKM. The CDR3 nucleotides read TGTGCCAGCAGCGGACAGGTCAACTATAATTCACCCCTCCACTTT. Protein product: CASSGQVNYNSPLHF.

The CDR3 DNA is TGTGCCAGCAGCTTAGGAAGACTAGCGGGATTTGACATTCAGTACTTC. This translates into CASSLGRLAGFDIQYF. This chain links TRBV7-9 with TRBJ2-4, with 11 bases lining up with TRBD2. Germline assignment: CDR1 SEHNR and CDR2 FQNEAQ (reference sequence). This CDR3 has 16 residues. V lost 1 base to trimming and J lost 8 bases; unmatched junction nucleotides: 7.

This clonotype occurred many times. The chain combines TRBV29-1 with TRBJ2-7, with TRBD1 as a possible D gene (6 bases). The CDR3 sequence is 12 residues long. V lost 7 bases, J lost 2 bases, and 12 bases lay in between. Germline V gene lookup returns CDR1 SQVTM and CDR2 ANQGSEA. CDR3 sequence (DNA): TGCAGCGGAGGCCGGGACACCTACGAGCAGTACTTC. Translation gives CSGGRDTYEQYF.

This clonotype was detected only a few times. The chain is built from TRBV29-1 and TRBJ2-6; D gene unclear. V was trimmed by 3 bases and J by 1 base, leaving 7 bases between them. Germline CDR1 is SQVTM and CDR2 is ANQGSEA. The CDR3 is 14 residues long. The CDR3, as DNA: TGCAGCGTTGAGGTACCGTCTGGGGCCAACGTCCTGACTTTC. Protein sequence: CSVEVPSGANVLTF.

This clonotype was seen many times. The CDR3 is CAISESPLLGKAFF. The DNA for the CDR3 is TGTGCCATCAGTGAATCCCCCTTGCTTGGGAAAGCTTTCTTT. The chain uses TRBV10-3 and TRBJ1-1, with D uncertain. Trimming cost V 3 bases and J 9 bases, with 17 bases left between them. This CDR3 region has 14 residues. Germline V gene sequence: CDR1 ENHRY, CDR2 SYGVKD.

This clonotype came up a few times. The chain links TRBV28 to TRBJ1-5; 8 positions agree with TRBD1. There are 16 residues in the CDR3. Germline CDR1 is MDHEN and CDR2 is SYDVKM. Trimming removed 6 bases from V and 1 base from J; junction bases left unmatched: 8. The CDR3 region has the DNA TGTGCCAGCAGGGTCAGGTACAGGGGGAGCAATCAGCCCCAGCATTTT. Its translation is CASRVRYRGSNQPQHF.

This clonotype was counted only a few times. The gene calls are TRBV5-5 and TRBJ2-7; D ambiguous. CDR3 length: 16 amino acids. Germline CDR1 is SGHKS and CDR2 is YYEKEE (reference sequence). V lost 3 bases and J 2 bases, leaving 18 bases between the germline ends. The DNA of the CDR3 is TGTGCCAGCAGCTCTGACTTTTTCCGGGCAACCTACGAGCAGTACGTC. Its protein is CASSSDFFRATYEQYV.

This clonotype has at least ten counts. The CDR3 loop is CASSIRGVNQPQHF. CDR3 DNA sequence: TGTGCCAGCAGCATACGGGGCGTTAATCAGCCCCAGCATTTT. This rearrangement joins TRBV27 to TRBJ1-5; maybe TRBD1 (5 bases). CDR1 and CDR2 (germline): MNHEY, SMNVEV (reference sequence). The V end was cut by 6 bases, the J end by 4 bases, with 13 bases between. The CDR3 contains 14 residues.

The rearrangement joins TRBV7-2 to TRBJ1-4; D unclear. There are 16 residues in the CDR3. The ends were cut back, 1 base at V and 3 bases at J, with 12 bases in the middle. The V gene's germline CDR1 is SGHTA and CDR2 FQGNSA. This CDR3 reads CASSLVPGSANEKLFF. The CDR3 coding sequence is TGTGCCAGCAGCTTAGTTCCAGGCTCGGCTAATGAAAAACTGTTTTTT.